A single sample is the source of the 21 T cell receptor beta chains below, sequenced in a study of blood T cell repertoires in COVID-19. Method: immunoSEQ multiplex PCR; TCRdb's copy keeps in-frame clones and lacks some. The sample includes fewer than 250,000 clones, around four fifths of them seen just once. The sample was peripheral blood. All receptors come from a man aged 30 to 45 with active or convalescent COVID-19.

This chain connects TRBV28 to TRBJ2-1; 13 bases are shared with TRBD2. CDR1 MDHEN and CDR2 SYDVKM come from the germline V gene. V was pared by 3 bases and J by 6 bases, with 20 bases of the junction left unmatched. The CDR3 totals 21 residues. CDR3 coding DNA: TGTGCCAGCAGTTTTGGTGTTTTTGGCAGTACCGGACTAGCGGGAGCCAATGAGCAGTTCTTC. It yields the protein CASSFGVFGSTGLAGANEQFF. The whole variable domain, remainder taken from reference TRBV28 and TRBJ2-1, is DVKVTQSSRYLVKRTGEKVFLECVQDMDHENMFWYRQDPGLGLRLIYFSYDVKMKEKGDIPEGYSVSREKKERFSLILESASTNQTSMYLCASSFGVFGSTGLAGANEQFFGPGTRLTVL.

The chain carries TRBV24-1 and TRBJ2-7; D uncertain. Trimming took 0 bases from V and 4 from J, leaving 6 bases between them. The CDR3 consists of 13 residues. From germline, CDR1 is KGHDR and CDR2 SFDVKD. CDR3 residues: CATSDLNGYEQYF. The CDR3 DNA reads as TGTGCCACCAGTGATTTGAACGGTTACGAGCAGTACTTC.

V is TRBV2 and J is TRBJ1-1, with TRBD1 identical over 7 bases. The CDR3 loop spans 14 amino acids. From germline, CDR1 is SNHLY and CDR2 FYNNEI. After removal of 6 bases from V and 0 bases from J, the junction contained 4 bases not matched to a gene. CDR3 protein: CASRVGGLNTEAFF. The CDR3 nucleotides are TGTGCCAGCAGGGTAGGGGGCTTGAACACTGAAGCTTTCTTT.

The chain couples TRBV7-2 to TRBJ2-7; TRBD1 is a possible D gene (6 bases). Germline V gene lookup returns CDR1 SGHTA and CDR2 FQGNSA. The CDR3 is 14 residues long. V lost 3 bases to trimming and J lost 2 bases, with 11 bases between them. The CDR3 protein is CASSFGQRTYEQYF. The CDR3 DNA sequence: TGTGCCAGCAGCTTCGGACAGAGGACCTACGAGCAGTACTTC.

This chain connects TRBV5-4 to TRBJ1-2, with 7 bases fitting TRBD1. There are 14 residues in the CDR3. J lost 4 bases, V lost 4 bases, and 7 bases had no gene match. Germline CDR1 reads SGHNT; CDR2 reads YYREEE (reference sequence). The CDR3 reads CASSPAGTAYGYTF. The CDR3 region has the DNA TGTGCCAGCAGCCCCGCGGGGACAGCCTATGGCTACACCTTC.

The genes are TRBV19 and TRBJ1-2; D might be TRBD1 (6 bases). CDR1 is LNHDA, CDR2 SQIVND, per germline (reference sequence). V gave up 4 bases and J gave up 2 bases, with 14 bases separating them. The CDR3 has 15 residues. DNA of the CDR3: TGTGCCAGTAGTAAGGACGACAGGATCAACTATGGCTACACCTTC. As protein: CASSKDDRINYGYTF.

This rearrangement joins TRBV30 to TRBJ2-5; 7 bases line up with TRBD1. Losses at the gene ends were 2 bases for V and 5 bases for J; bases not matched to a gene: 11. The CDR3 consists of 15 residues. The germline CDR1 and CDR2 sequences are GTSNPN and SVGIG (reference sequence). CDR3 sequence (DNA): TGTGCCTGGAGTCCTCGGACAGGATTAGGGGAGACCCAGTACTTC. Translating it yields CAWSPRTGLGETQYF.

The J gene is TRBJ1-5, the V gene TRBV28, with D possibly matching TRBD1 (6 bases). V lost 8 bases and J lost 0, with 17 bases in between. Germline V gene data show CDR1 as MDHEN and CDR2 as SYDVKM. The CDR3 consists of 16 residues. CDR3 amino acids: CASFQGPGSSNQPQHF. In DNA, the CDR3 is TGTGCCAGCTTTCAGGGGCCAGGGTCTAGCAATCAGCCCCAGCATTTT.

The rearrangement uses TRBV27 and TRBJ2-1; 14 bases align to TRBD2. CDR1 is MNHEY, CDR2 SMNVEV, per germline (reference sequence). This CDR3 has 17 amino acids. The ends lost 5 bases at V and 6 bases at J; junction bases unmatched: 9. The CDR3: CASSPPRTSGGSNEQFF. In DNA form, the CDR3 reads TGTGCCAGCAGTCCACCTCGGACTAGCGGGGGGTCCAATGAGCAGTTCTTC.

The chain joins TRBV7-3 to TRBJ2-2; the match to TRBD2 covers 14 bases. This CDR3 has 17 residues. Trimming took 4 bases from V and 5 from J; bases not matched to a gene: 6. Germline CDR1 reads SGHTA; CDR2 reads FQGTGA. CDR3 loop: CASSSGLAGVGTGELFF. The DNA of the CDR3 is TGTGCCAGCAGCTCGGGACTAGCGGGAGTTGGTACCGGGGAGCTGTTTTTT.

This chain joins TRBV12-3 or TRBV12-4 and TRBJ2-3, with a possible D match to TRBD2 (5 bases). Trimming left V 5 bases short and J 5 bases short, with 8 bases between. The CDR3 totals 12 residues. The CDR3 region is CASSPGIDTQYF. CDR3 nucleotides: TGTGCCAGCAGTCCCGGGATAGATACGCAGTATTTT.

CDR3 amino acids: CASSLEGGRNTEAFF. CDR3 bases: TGCGCCAGCAGCTTGGAAGGGGGCCGGAACACTGAAGCTTTCTTT. V is TRBV5-1 and J is TRBJ1-1; 7 bases are shared with TRBD1. Looked up from germline, CDR1 is SGHRS and CDR2 is YFSETQ. J gave up 1 base and V 0 bases, and 3 bases lay outside the gene matches. CDR3 length: 15 residues.

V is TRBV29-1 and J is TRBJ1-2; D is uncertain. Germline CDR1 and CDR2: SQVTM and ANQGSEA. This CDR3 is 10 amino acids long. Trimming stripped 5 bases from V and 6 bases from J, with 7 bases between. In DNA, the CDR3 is TGCAGCGTTCGACTAAATGGCTACACCTTC. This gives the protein CSVRLNGYTF.

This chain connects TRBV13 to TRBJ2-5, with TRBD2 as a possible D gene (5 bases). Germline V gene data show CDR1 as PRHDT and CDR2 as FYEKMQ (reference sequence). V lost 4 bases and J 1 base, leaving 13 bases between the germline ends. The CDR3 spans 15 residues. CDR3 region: CASSYSGGPQETQYF. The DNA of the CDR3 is TGTGCCAGCAGCTACAGTGGAGGCCCCCAAGAGACCCAGTACTTC.

The CDR3 loop reads CASSQRDRGTDTQYF. CDR3 nucleotides: TGTGCCAGCAGCCAGAGAGACAGGGGCACAGATACGCAGTATTTT. The chain recombines TRBV3-1 (or the pseudogene TRBV3-2) with TRBJ2-3, with 7 positions matching TRBD1. The CDR3 sequence is 15 residues long. Trimming took 3 bases from V and 1 from J; bases not matched to a gene: 4. CDR1 and CDR2 from the germline V gene are LGHDT and YNNKEL (reference sequence).

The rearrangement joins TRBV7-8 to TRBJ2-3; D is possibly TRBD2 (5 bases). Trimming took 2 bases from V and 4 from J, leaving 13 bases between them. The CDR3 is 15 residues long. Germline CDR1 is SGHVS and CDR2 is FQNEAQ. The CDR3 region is CASSLLVGGADTQYF. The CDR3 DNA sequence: TGTGCCAGCAGCTTATTGGTTGGAGGCGCAGATACGCAGTATTTT.

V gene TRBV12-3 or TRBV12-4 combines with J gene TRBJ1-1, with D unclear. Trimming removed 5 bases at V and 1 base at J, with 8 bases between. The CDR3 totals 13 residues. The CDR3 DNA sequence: TGTGCCAGCAGTCTCTCCGGGAACACTGAAGCTTTCTTT. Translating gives CASSLSGNTEAFF.

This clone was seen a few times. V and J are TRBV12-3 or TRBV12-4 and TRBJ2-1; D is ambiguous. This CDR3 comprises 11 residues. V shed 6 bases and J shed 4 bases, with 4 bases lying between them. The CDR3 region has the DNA TGTGCCAGCAGCGGGTACAATGAGCAGTTCTTC. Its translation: CASSGYNEQFF.

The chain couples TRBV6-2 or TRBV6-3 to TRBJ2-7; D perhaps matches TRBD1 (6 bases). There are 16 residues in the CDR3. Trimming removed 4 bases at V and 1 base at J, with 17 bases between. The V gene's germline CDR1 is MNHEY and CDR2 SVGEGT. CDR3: CASSSPNDRKSYEQYF. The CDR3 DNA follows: TGTGCCAGCAGTTCCCCGAACGACAGGAAATCCTACGAGCAGTACTTC.

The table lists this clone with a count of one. CDR3 nucleotide sequence: TGTGCCAGCAGTGAACCTTACAGGGGTGTTCGTCCAGATACGCAGTATTTT. This gives the protein CASSEPYRGVRPDTQYF. The genes are TRBV6-1 and TRBJ2-3, with 7 bases identical to TRBD1. This CDR3 comprises 17 residues. The ends lost 2 bases at V and 4 bases at J; junction bases unmatched: 12. The V gene's germline CDR1 is MNHNS and CDR2 SASEGT.

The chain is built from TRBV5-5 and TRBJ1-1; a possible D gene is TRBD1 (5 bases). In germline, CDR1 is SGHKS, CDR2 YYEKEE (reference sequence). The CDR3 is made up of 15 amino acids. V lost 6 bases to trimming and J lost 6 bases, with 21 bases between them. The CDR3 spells CASITGSGPGAEAFF. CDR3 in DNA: TGTGCCAGCATCACCGGTTCGGGGCCGGGGGCTGAAGCTTTCTTT.